This T cell receptor (beta chain) was retrieved from a study of resident and recirculating memory T cells in vitiligo. The overall study: Shave-biopsy epidermis from lesional and nonlesional skin was sequenced alongside PBMCs.

With 6 bases clipped from V and 3 bases from J, the junction kept 7 bases outside the gene matches. In germline, CDR1 is LNHDA, CDR2 SQIVND (reference sequence). The CDR3 is 15 amino acids. General study results and limits: TCR sequences were not conserved across biopsy sites or patients.

In the case of this clone: Its antigen is unknown.

Patients had received no treatment within the previous three months. Only in-frame clones appear in the TCRdb table, and some are missing; sequencing was by immunoSEQ multiplex PCR. This table holds tens of thousands of clones, about 89% found once. J is TRBJ2-7 and V is TRBV19, with 11 positions matching TRBD1. The specimen sequenced was blood. The source of this sequence is a male donor with vitiligo. The CDR3, as DNA: TGTGCCAGTAGCCCGGGACAGGGGGATTTCTACGAGCAGTACTTC. It specifies CASSPGQGDFYEQYF.